One sample yielded the 18 T cell receptor beta chains listed below, sequenced in a study of neoadjuvant anti-PD-1 for oral cavity cancer. Using immunoSEQ multiplex PCR, the repertoire was profiled, and TCRdb retains in-frame clones only, with some absent. The repertoire includes tens of thousands of clones, around 83% of them detected once, and roughly 3.4% sits in the top ten. The sequences come from PBMCs, collected before nivolumab (anti-PD-1) treatment. The receptor source for this set is a person aged 35-80 years with oral cavity squamous cell carcinoma.

In this sample, this clone turned up once. The chain recombines TRBV27 with TRBJ1-2; D gene ambiguous. With 1 base removed from V and 6 bases from J, the gap between germline ends came to 12 bases. Germline CDR1 and CDR2: MNHEY and SMNVEV (reference sequence). The CDR3 consists of 14 residues. CDR3 sequence (DNA): TGTGCCAGCAGTTTATGGGCCCCTCCGAATGGCTACACCTTC. Encoded protein: CASSLWAPPNGYTF.

The V call is TRBV5-8, the J call TRBJ1-5; 9 bases line up with TRBD1. Germline assignment: CDR1 SGHTS and CDR2 YDEGEE. Trimming took 0 bases from V and 15 from J; bases not matched to a gene: 4. CDR3 size: 12 residues. The CDR3 loop reads CASSLEPGQGHF. The CDR3, as DNA: TGTGCCAGCAGCTTGGAACCGGGACAGGGGCATTTT.

The rearrangement joins TRBV6-5 to TRBJ2-7; 11 nucleotides line up with TRBD2. The CDR3 covers 14 residues. Germline V CDR1 and CDR2: MNHEY, SVGAGI. V gave up 8 bases and J gave up 1 base; unmatched junction bases: 4. CDR3 DNA: TGTGCCAGCGTCGGGACTAGCGGATCCTACGAGCAGTACTTC. Residues: CASVGTSGSYEQYF.

J is TRBJ2-1 and V is TRBV10-2, with 7 bases matching TRBD2. The CDR3 totals 14 residues. The germline CDR1 and CDR2 sequences are WSHSY and SAAADI. The J segment lost 2 bases and the V segment lost 6 bases, leaving 4 bases of the junction unmatched. The CDR3 reads CASRKAGPYNEQFF. CDR3 bases: TGCGCCAGCAGGAAAGCGGGGCCCTACAATGAGCAGTTCTTC.

The chain combines TRBV19 with TRBJ2-2; the match to TRBD2 covers 7 bases. CDR3 length: 17 amino acids. Germline V lookup: CDR1 LNHDA, CDR2 SQIVND (reference sequence). V gave up 3 bases and J gave up 4 bases; unmatched junction bases: 11. CDR3 amino acids: CASSISGGRWFTGELFF. Here the CDR3 DNA reads TGTGCCAGTAGTATTAGTGGCGGGAGATGGTTCACCGGGGAGCTGTTTTTT.

The gene calls are TRBV6-6 and TRBJ1-5; TRBD1 is a possible D gene (5 bases). Looked up from germline, CDR1 is MNHNY and CDR2 is SVGAGI (reference sequence). V was clipped by 4 bases and J by 4 bases, with 11 bases between them. The CDR3 is made up of 14 amino acids. CDR3 in DNA: TGTGCCAGCAGTTTTGGGGGTGTAAATCAGCCCCAGCATTTT. This gives the protein CASSFGGVNQPQHF.

DNA of the CDR3: TGCGCCAGCAGCCATCCCATCGCCGGGCCTAGGAACACTGAAGCTTTCTTT. This translates into CASSHPIAGPRNTEAFF. The V call is TRBV4-1, the J call TRBJ1-1; no definite D call. Trimming removed 3 bases at V and 1 base at J, with 18 bases between. Germline-derived CDR1 and CDR2 are MGHRA and YSYEKL. The length of the CDR3 is 17 residues.

The table lists this clone with a count of one. J is TRBJ2-1 and V is TRBV11-2, with D possibly called TRBD1 or TRBD2 (5 bases each). Trimming left V 5 bases short and J 7 bases short, with 21 bases between. Germline V gene data show CDR1 as SGHAT and CDR2 as FQNNGV. The CDR3 runs to 16 residues. The CDR3 bases are TGTGCCAGCAGCCCCATAACGGGACGCGGGCCAAATGAGCAGTTCTTC. Translated, it gives CASSPITGRGPNEQFF.

J is TRBJ1-5 and V is TRBV5-1, with D maybe TRBD1 (6 bases). V dropped 4 bases and J dropped 7 bases, with 15 bases sitting between them. Per germline, CDR1 SGHRS and CDR2 YFSETQ. The CDR3 has 14 amino acids. The CDR3 here is CASSESGEGQPQHF. For the CDR3, the DNA is TGCGCCAGCAGCGAATCAGGGGAAGGGCAGCCCCAGCATTTT.

This sequence joins TRBV7-8 and TRBJ2-7; D gene uncertain. The CDR3 length is 13 residues. V was trimmed by 3 bases and J by 3 bases, leaving 9 bases between them. CDR1 is SGHVS, CDR2 FQNEAQ, per germline. The CDR3 sequence is CASSLPSDYEQYF. DNA for the CDR3: TGTGCCAGCAGCTTGCCGTCGGACTACGAGCAGTACTTC.

The V and J genes are TRBV5-8 and TRBJ2-1, with D possibly TRBD2 on 6 matching bases. CDR3 length equals 14 residues. V lost 1 base and J 7 bases, leaving 12 bases between the germline ends. Germline-derived CDR1 and CDR2 are SGHTS and YDEGEE. CDR3 sequence reads: CASSLSLAWNEQFF. DNA for the CDR3: TGTGCCAGCAGCTTGTCCCTAGCGTGGAATGAGCAGTTCTTC.

V is TRBV4-2 and J is TRBJ2-7; D remains unclear. Trimming removed 0 bases at V and 4 bases at J, with 7 bases between. Germline V gene data show CDR1 as LGHNA and CDR2 as YNFKEQ. This CDR3 comprises 13 residues. Here the CDR3 reads CASSQERAYEQYF. Written as DNA, the CDR3 is TGTGCCAGCAGCCAAGAGCGAGCGTACGAGCAGTACTTC.

The J gene is TRBJ2-7, the V gene TRBV7-8, with 14 bases fitting TRBD2. The J segment lost 0 bases and the V segment lost 4 bases, leaving 2 bases of the junction unmatched. This CDR3 has 16 residues. Looked up from germline, CDR1 is SGHVS and CDR2 is FQNEAQ. The CDR3 nucleotides are TGTGCCAGCAGCTGGGGACTAGCGGGAGCCTCCTACGAGCAGTACTTC. Amino acid sequence: CASSWGLAGASYEQYF.

The chain couples TRBV19 to TRBJ1-1; a weak D match, TRBD1 (5 bases). Trimming took 2 bases from V and 2 from J, leaving 12 bases between them. The CDR3 extends over 15 amino acids. Per germline, CDR1 LNHDA and CDR2 SQIVND (reference sequence). The CDR3 DNA is TGTGCCAGTAGTATAAGTGGCAGGGTTAACACTGAAGCTTTCTTT. Translated, it gives CASSISGRVNTEAFF.

This chain connects TRBV5-4 to TRBJ1-1, with D uncertain. Trimming removed 5 bases at V and 5 bases at J, with 19 bases between. The CDR3 spans 15 residues. CDR1 is SGHNT, CDR2 YYREEE, per germline (reference sequence). In DNA, the CDR3 is TGTGCCAGCAGATGGAGGCCCGTCCCGGGGACTGAAGCTTTCTTT. Its protein is CASRWRPVPGTEAFF. Full variable domain (outside the CDR3, taken from reference TRBV5-4 and TRBJ1-1): ETGVTQSPTHLIKTRGQQVTLRCSSQSGHNTVSWYQQALGQGPQFIFQYYREEENGRGNFPPRFSGLQFPNYSSELNVNALELDDSALYLCASRWRPVPGTEAFFGQGTRLTVV.

V is TRBV7-2 and J is TRBJ2-1; D not resolved. This CDR3 has 12 residues. The V gene lost 3 bases and the J gene lost 9 bases, with 9 bases spanning the gap. Germline CDR1 SGHTA, CDR2 FQGNSA. The CDR3 DNA is TGTGCCAGCAGCTTTGTCAAGGGTGAGCAGTTCTTC. Translated: CASSFVKGEQFF.

The chain carries TRBV6-5 and TRBJ1-2; 8 nucleotides line up with TRBD1. Germline V lookup: CDR1 MNHEY, CDR2 SVGAGI. The CDR3 totals 14 residues. Trimming at V came to 5 bases and at J to 5 bases, leaving 7 bases not matched to a gene. CDR3 sequence reads: CASSRTGTGYGYTF. The CDR3 DNA follows: TGTGCCAGCAGTAGAACCGGGACAGGTTATGGCTACACCTTC.

This chain uses TRBV5-6 with TRBJ2-1; D perhaps matches TRBD1 (6 bases). The CDR3 spans 13 residues. Germline loops: CDR1 SGHDT, CDR2 YYEEEE. V lost 4 bases, J lost 4 bases, and 9 bases lay in between. The CDR3 region has the DNA TGTGCCAGCAGCCCCGGACAGTACAATGAGCAGTTCTTC. It encodes CASSPGQYNEQFF.